The clone carrying this T cell receptor (beta chain) was found a few times. The antigen remains unidentified. Built from TCR beta cDNA, the libraries had unique molecular identifiers in them. One entry per CDR3 protein, called by TCRdb with MiXCR from the PCR reads. The data hold hundreds of thousands of distinct CDR3 sequences, with about 32% observed a single time. The sample originates from a study of post-analysis software for immune sequencing data. Looking at the study overall: The disease courses spanned relapsing-remitting, secondary progressive and progressive-relapsing forms of multiple sclerosis.

The trim removed 6 bases at V and 0 bases at J, leaving 11 bases unmatched. Germline loops: CDR1 DFQATT, CDR2 SNEGSKA (reference sequence). CDR3 size: 16 residues. General study points: Multiple sclerosis patients had significantly lower normalized Chao1 diversity than controls. Relative to controls, patients had 4 or 5 TRBV segments at higher frequency, with TRBV5-6, TRBV5-1 and TRBV20-1 among these.

This chain joins TRBV20-1 and TRBJ2-3, with TRBD2 identical over 8 bases. What was sequenced was blood. This TCR was sampled from a girl aged 5-17 years with multiple sclerosis. The CDR3 protein is CSAKTSVPSSTDTQYF. CDR3 nucleotide sequence: TGCAGTGCCAAGACTAGCGTTCCGTCTAGCACAGATACGCAGTATTTT.